This T cell receptor beta chain was identified during a study of regulatory T cells in long-lasting Graves disease. Study background: Persistent cases were those of Graves' disease that involved over 5 years of antithyroid drugs with positive TSH receptor antibodies. Study outcomes and limitations: Compared with new cases, persistent Graves' patients showed reduced TCR diversity. In persistent patients, shared public clonotypes (approximately 3,000) outnumbered those in new patients (around 1,000).

The CDR3 sequence is 16 residues long. Germline V gene data show CDR1 as SGHDN and CDR2 as FVKESK. The germline V and J ends were trimmed by 4 bases and 0 bases, with 15 bases remaining between them. Researchers made TCR beta libraries by using iRepertoire HTBI primers and running Arm-PCR on CDR3 regions. Per the authors' pipeline: Gene usage covered 62 TRBV and more than 13 TRBJ segments. TCRdb recomputed calls from the multiplex PCR reads with MiXCR, one row per CDR3 protein. These V and J calls derive from TCRdb rather than the authors' analysis. The table includes about 310,000 distinct CDR3 sequences, 22% detected once. Concerning this clonotype itself: The antigen is undetermined.

Time point meaning: persistent/refractory GD, antithyroid drugs over 5 years with positive TRAb. The TCR library was prepared using RNA isolated from PBMCs. The sequencing here drew on peripheral blood mononuclear cells (PBMCs), taken when the disease was refractory, from a patient treated with antithyroid drugs. The chain couples TRBV14 to TRBJ1-1, with no clear D. This sequence originates from a female donor with Graves disease. The CDR3 coding sequence is TGTGCCAGCAGCCTCGGCAGAATTAGCGTGAACACTGAAGCTTTCTTT. This encodes CASSLGRISVNTEAFF.